This entry describes one T cell receptor (beta chain). This specimen belongs to a study of blood T cell repertoires in COVID-19. Background on the study: Samples taken during acute and convalescent COVID-19 were collected in the United States, Italy and Spain. PBMCs, B-cell-depleted T cells, or T cells were the source of the cDNA or gDNA that made up the material.

Per germline, CDR1 SGHAT and CDR2 FQNNGV. The CDR3 has 15 amino acids. V shed 3 bases and J shed 2 bases, with 10 bases lying between them. Per the original data handling: Cell counts per sample came from amplifying reference gene primers. Sequenced by immunoSEQ multiplex PCR; TCRdb stores in-frame clones only, minus some. V, J and clone size are those of that table, while D and trimming were read from the DNA. The sample has about 110,000 clones; over 65% are singletons. V is TRBV11-2 and J is TRBJ2-2; maybe TRBD2 (5 bases). The sequenced sample was peripheral blood. This TCR was recovered from a woman aged 60-75 years with acute or convalescent COVID-19. The CDR3 nucleotides read TGTGCCAGCAGCTTGAGCGGCAGCAACACCGGGGAGCTGTTTTTT. Translated, it gives CASSLSGSNTGELFF.